One and the same sample provided the 2 T cell receptor beta chains below, sequenced in a study of early T cells in non-severe SARS-CoV-2 infection. In TCRdb, the 5' RACE reads were re-called with MiXCR into one record per CDR3 protein. Seen here are tens of thousands of distinct CDR3 sequences, around 7% observed once, and the top ten hold about two fifths. The sample taken for sequencing was whole blood. Receptor source: an adult who was a healthcare worker with PCR-confirmed SARS-CoV-2 infection or an uninfected control (not recorded which).

Many counts were recorded for this clonotype. CDR3 DNA: TGTGCCAGCAGTCCCGGGACAGGACTATTTAACTATGGCTACACCTTC. Its translation is CASSPGTGLFNYGYTF. The V and J genes are TRBV12-3 or TRBV12-4 and TRBJ1-2; 8 positions match TRBD1. Trimming removed 5 bases from V and 1 base from J; junction bases left unmatched: 9. There are 16 residues in the CDR3.

At least ten counts were recorded for this clonotype. The CDR3 reads CATSDGLAGAEQFF. CDR3 in DNA: TGTGCCACCTCAGATGGGCTAGCGGGCGCTGAGCAGTTCTTC. The J gene is TRBJ2-1, the V gene TRBV10-3; 8 bases line up with TRBD2. Germline V gene lookup returns CDR1 ENHRY and CDR2 SYGVKD. V gave up 10 bases and J gave up 9 bases; unmatched junction bases: 14. This CDR3 has 14 amino acids.